The 24 T cell receptor beta chains in this list originate from one sample, sequenced in a study of CD8+ T cells in alopecia areata. cDNA serving as the sequencing template came from extracted, reverse transcribed RNA. Profiling relied on immunoSEQ multiplex PCR, and the TCRdb table lists in-frame clones only, not all of them. The table includes 120,000 or so clones, roughly 63% detected once. Treatment indicated: oral pan-JAK inhibitor, 5-10 mg twice daily. The sequencing used CD8+ T cells sorted from blood, collected at week 4, from a patient treated with tofacitinib. The receptor source for this set is a human donor with alopecia areata.

This clone was counted only a few times. The chain combines TRBV5-1 with TRBJ2-7; 12 bases agree with TRBD1. This CDR3 has 16 residues. Germline V gene sequence: CDR1 SGHRS, CDR2 YFSETQ. After removal of 5 bases from V and 4 bases from J, the junction contained 10 bases not matched to a gene. CDR3 sequence reads: CASRFLTGQGAYEQYF. The CDR3 region has the DNA TGCGCCAGCAGATTCCTCACGGGACAGGGGGCTTACGAGCAGTACTTC. The whole variable domain, remainder taken from reference TRBV5-1 and TRBJ2-7, is KAGVTQTPRYLIKTRGQQVTLSCSPISGHRSVSWYQQTPGQGLQFLFEYFSETQRNKGNFPGRFSGRQFSNSRSEMNVSTLELGDSALYLCASRFLTGQGAYEQYFGPGTRLTVT.

The V call is TRBV2, the J call TRBJ2-3; 8 bases fit TRBD2. This CDR3 comprises 13 residues. CDR1 is SNHLY and CDR2 is FYNNEI in the germline V gene. V shed 7 bases, J shed 5 bases, and the junction held 5 bases outside the gene matches. The CDR3 protein is CASTGLALDTQYF. CDR3 coding DNA: TGTGCCAGCACCGGACTAGCCCTAGATACGCAGTATTTT.

The chain combines TRBV25-1 with TRBJ2-7; TRBD1 agrees at 8 bases. CDR3 size: 14 residues. V trimming: 6 bases; J trimming: 5 bases; junction bases outside the gene matches: 9. Germline CDR1 reads MGHDK; CDR2 reads SYGVNS. The CDR3 DNA is TGTGCCAGCAGAGGACAGGGCCTAAAGGACGAGCAGTACTTC. This gives the protein CASRGQGLKDEQYF.

The CDR3 protein is CASSQDPGGEQFF. In DNA, the CDR3 is TGTGCCAGCAGCCAAGACCCCGGCGGTGAGCAGTTCTTC. The chain carries TRBV14 and TRBJ2-1; unclear D gene. Germline CDR1 reads SGHDN; CDR2 reads FVKESK. V shed 0 bases and J shed 9 bases, with 9 bases lying between them. This CDR3 region has 13 residues.

This clone was recorded a few times. The V gene is TRBV5-1, the J gene TRBJ1-1; no reliable D call. The CDR3 spans 16 residues. The germline CDR1 and CDR2 sequences are SGHRS and YFSETQ. Trimming took off 0 bases at V and 4 bases at J, with 16 bases between the two ends. The CDR3 DNA reads TGCGCCAGCAGCTTGGAGTCGGGCAGATGGGGCACTGAAGCTTTCTTT. Encoded protein: CASSLESGRWGTEAFF.

The chain combines TRBV7-9 with TRBJ1-2, with D possibly being TRBD1 (5 bases). CDR3 length: 14 amino acids. The V end lost 2 bases, the J end lost 4 bases, and 11 bases lay between the germline ends. The germline V gene encodes CDR1 SEHNR and CDR2 FQNEAQ (reference sequence). The CDR3 reads CASSLLTDFYGYTF. The CDR3 DNA reads as TGTGCCAGCAGCTTATTGACAGACTTCTATGGCTACACCTTC.

The chain employs TRBV5-6 and TRBJ1-4, with no clear D. This CDR3 spans 15 amino acids. Trimming cost V 4 bases and J 0 bases, with 10 bases left between them. Germline assignment: CDR1 SGHDT and CDR2 YYEEEE. The CDR3 loop reads CASSGPDPTNEKLFF. In DNA, the CDR3 is TGTGCCAGCAGCGGCCCGGATCCAACTAATGAAAAACTGTTTTTT. Combining the CDR3 with reference TRBV5-6 and TRBJ1-4 gives the whole variable domain DAGVTQSPTHLIKTRGQQVTLRCSPKSGHDTVSWYQQALGQGPQFIFQYYEEEERQRGNFPDRFSGHQFPNYSSELNVNALLLGDSALYLCASSGPDPTNEKLFFGSGTQLSVL.

The chain combines TRBV7-9 with TRBJ1-5, with 10 bases that match TRBD1. The J segment lost 5 bases and the V segment lost 5 bases, leaving 9 bases of the junction unmatched. The CDR3 runs 16 residues. CDR1 SEHNR and CDR2 FQNEAQ come from the germline V gene (reference sequence). The CDR3 is CASSPTTGGADQPQHF. The CDR3 DNA follows: TGTGCCAGCAGCCCCACGACAGGGGGCGCGGATCAGCCCCAGCATTTT. Using reference TRBV7-9 and TRBJ1-5 for the parts outside the CDR3, the full variable domain is DTGVSQNPRHKITKRGQNVTFRCDPISEHNRLYWYRQTLGQGPEFLTYFQNEAQLEKSRLLSDRFSAERPKGSFSTLEIQRTEQGDSAMYLCASSPTTGGADQPQHFGDGTRLSIL.

This chain links TRBV6-1 with TRBJ2-7; D is possibly TRBD2 (6 bases). The germline gives CDR1 MNHNS, CDR2 SASEGT. V lost 4 bases and J 1 base, leaving 11 bases between the germline ends. CDR3 length equals 14 residues. Here the CDR3 reads CASSVEGLSYEQYF. The CDR3 DNA sequence: TGTGCCAGCAGTGTAGAGGGACTGTCCTACGAGCAGTACTTC.

The gene calls are TRBV7-9 and TRBJ2-7; possibly TRBD1 or TRBD2 for D (5 bases each). The V end was cut by 4 bases, the J end by 2 bases, with 15 bases between. Germline-derived CDR1 and CDR2 are SEHNR and FQNEAQ (reference sequence). This CDR3 is 15 amino acids long. The CDR3 region is CASSSPGRLAYEQYF. CDR3 bases: TGTGCCAGCAGCTCACCGGGACGCCTTGCCTACGAGCAGTACTTC.

The chain employs TRBV30 and TRBJ2-7; 7 bases fit TRBD1. Germline CDR1 and CDR2: GTSNPN and SVGIG (reference sequence). CDR3 length: 17 residues. The junction had 18 bases not matched to a gene; V was cut back by 5 bases and J by 2 bases. The CDR3 bases are TGTGCCTGGCATGGGGTTTCGAGGGGGCAGTGGACCTACGAGCAGTACTTC. Translated: CAWHGVSRGQWTYEQYF. Using reference TRBV30 and TRBJ2-7 for the parts outside the CDR3, the full variable domain is SQTIHQWPATLVQPVGSPLSLECTVEGTSNPNLYWYRQAAGRGLQLLFYSVGIGQISSEVPQNLSASRPQDRQFILSSKKLLLSDSGFYLCAWHGVSRGQWTYEQYFGPGTRLTVT.

The gene calls are TRBV27 and TRBJ2-5; TRBD2 might be the D (5 bases). Germline CDR1 is MNHEY and CDR2 is SMNVEV (reference sequence). The V gene lost 1 base and the J gene lost 5 bases, with 8 bases spanning the gap. CDR3 length equals 13 residues. In DNA form, the CDR3 reads TGTGCCAGCAGTTTATATGGCGGGGAGACCCAGTACTTC. Residues: CASSLYGGETQYF.

CDR3 region: CSVEGMNTEAFF. The CDR3 DNA is TGCAGCGTTGAGGGGATGAACACTGAAGCTTTCTTT. The V gene is TRBV29-1, the J gene TRBJ1-1; D uncertain. Germline CDR1 SQVTM, CDR2 ANQGSEA. This CDR3 is 12 amino acids long. The V gene lost 3 bases and the J gene lost 0 bases, with 5 bases spanning the gap.

This clone occurred a few times. The J gene is TRBJ1-1, the V gene TRBV7-9; D perhaps matches TRBD1 (5 bases). The CDR3 is made up of 13 amino acids. CDR1 and CDR2 from the germline V gene are SEHNR and FQNEAQ (reference sequence). Trimming took off 5 bases at V and 4 bases at J, with 11 bases between the two ends. For the CDR3, the DNA is TGTGCCAGCAGCATTGACAGTTTCACTGAAGCTTTCTTT. Protein sequence: CASSIDSFTEAFF.

This clone showed up just once. The genes are TRBV5-6 and TRBJ2-7, with D possibly being TRBD1 (6 bases). V lost 3 bases to trimming and J lost 1 base, with 11 bases between them. Germline V gives CDR1 SGHDT, CDR2 YYEEEE. The CDR3 extends over 14 amino acids. This CDR3 reads CASSSPTGSYEQYF. CDR3 sequence (DNA): TGTGCCAGCAGCTCCCCGACAGGTTCCTACGAGCAGTACTTC.

This clone was detected a few times. Given a much more abundant clone one base away, this may be a read error. This chain links TRBV28 with TRBJ2-2; a possible D gene is TRBD1 (6 bases). The CDR3 is made up of 15 amino acids. CDR1 is MDHEN and CDR2 is SYDVKM in the germline V gene. V gave up 6 bases and J gave up 5 bases, with 16 bases separating them. The CDR3 nucleotides read TGTGCCAGCAGCCTATCCGGGACACAGACCGGGGAGCTGTTTTTT. Its protein is CASSLSGTQTGELFF.

The chain couples TRBV29-1 to TRBJ2-7; D might be TRBD2 (6 bases). Germline loops: CDR1 SQVTM, CDR2 ANQGSEA. V lost 6 bases, J lost 1 base, and 13 bases lay in between. This CDR3 is built from 13 residues. In DNA, the CDR3 is TGCAGCGTGGATGGGACTGAATCCTACGAGCAGTACTTC. It yields the protein CSVDGTESYEQYF.

This clone was detected a few times. The chain uses TRBV29-1 and TRBJ1-2; D is undetermined. The CDR3 runs 14 residues. Trimming removed 1 base at V and 1 base at J, with 10 bases between. Germline V lookup: CDR1 SQVTM, CDR2 ANQGSEA. Here the CDR3 reads CSVEGTTGNYGYTF. The DNA for the CDR3 is TGCAGCGTTGAAGGGACGACGGGTAACTATGGCTACACCTTC.

This clone was seen more than once but under ten times. The V gene is TRBV9, the J gene TRBJ2-3; D ambiguous. The CDR3 spans 13 residues. CDR1 is SGDLS, CDR2 YYNGEE, per germline. V lost 4 bases, J lost 3 bases, and 9 bases lay in between. The CDR3 sequence is CASSTTPTDTQYF. Written as DNA, the CDR3 is TGTGCCAGCAGCACGACCCCAACAGATACGCAGTATTTT.

The chain combines TRBV7-2 with TRBJ2-5; D possibly uses TRBD1 or TRBD2 (5 bases each). The V end was cut by 5 bases, the J end by 7 bases, with 14 bases between. The V gene's germline CDR1 is SGHTA and CDR2 FQGNSA. The CDR3 totals 13 residues. The CDR3 loop is CASSPGWDGTQYF. In nucleotides, the CDR3 is TGTGCCAGCAGCCCAGGGTGGGACGGGACCCAGTACTTC. The variable domain in full, completed from reference TRBV7-2 and TRBJ2-5, reads GAGVSQSPSNKVTEKGKDVELRCDPISGHTALYWYRQSLGQGLEFLIYFQGNSAPDKSGLPSDRFSAERTGGSVSTLTIQRTQQEDSAVYLCASSPGWDGTQYFGPGTRLLVL.

The V gene is TRBV29-1, the J gene TRBJ2-7, with 8 bases matching TRBD2. This CDR3 contains 13 residues. Looked up from germline, CDR1 is SQVTM and CDR2 is ANQGSEA. With 3 bases clipped from V and 5 bases from J, the junction kept 6 bases outside the gene matches. This CDR3 reads CSVEPGLGNEQYF. Written as DNA, the CDR3 is TGCAGCGTTGAGCCGGGACTAGGGAACGAGCAGTACTTC.

V and J are TRBV30 and TRBJ1-5; perhaps TRBD1 as D (5 bases). The CDR3 totals 13 residues. Deletions cut 3 bases from V and 0 bases from J, with 6 bases between. Germline V gene data show CDR1 as GTSNPN and CDR2 as SVGIG (reference sequence). CDR3: CAWSDSSNQPQHF. CDR3 DNA sequence: TGTGCCTGGAGCGACAGTAGCAATCAGCCCCAGCATTTT.

The V gene is TRBV6-5, the J gene TRBJ1-1, with 7 positions matching TRBD1. CDR3 size: 13 residues. V was pared by 6 bases and J by 1 base, with 2 bases of the junction left unmatched. The V gene's germline CDR1 is MNHEY and CDR2 SVGAGI. For the CDR3, the DNA is TGTGCCAGCAGGGCAGGGGGGAACACTGAAGCTTTCTTT. Protein product: CASRAGGNTEAFF.

The chain links TRBV13 to TRBJ1-1; D remains ambiguous. This CDR3 spans 14 amino acids. Trimming took 2 bases from V and 1 from J, leaving 8 bases between them. Germline V CDR1 and CDR2: PRHDT, FYEKMQ (reference sequence). The CDR3 nucleotides read TGTGCCAGCAGCTTACGGGCAGGGAACACTGAAGCTTTCTTT. Amino acids: CASSLRAGNTEAFF.